This TCR beta chain was documented in a study of T cell responses to AZD1222 COVID-19 vaccine. Trimming removed 0 bases at V and 4 bases at J, with 12 bases between. The germline gives CDR1 LGHNA, CDR2 YNFKEQ. The CDR3 is made up of 16 amino acids. Assay used: immunoSEQ multiplex PCR; TCRdb lists only in-frame clones, some missing. Here the sample spans 100,000 to 150,000 clones, about nine tenths being singletons. Study conclusions and caveats: Baseline serology detected seropositivity in only six AZD1222 recipients. White British ancestry dominated among donors, who included more females, and clonal diversity was possibly underestimated. The peak T cell response came first, and repertoires were sampled only after it.

For this clone: What it binds is unknown.

The material was peripheral blood, obtained on day 0 of AZD1222 vaccination. The TCR originated in an adult in good health. The chain is built from TRBV4-2 and TRBJ2-2; D is perhaps TRBD2 (7 bases). The CDR3 sequence is CASSQDGGAVTGELFF. The CDR3 coding sequence is TGTGCCAGCAGCCAAGATGGGGGGGCGGTCACCGGGGAGCTGTTTTTT.